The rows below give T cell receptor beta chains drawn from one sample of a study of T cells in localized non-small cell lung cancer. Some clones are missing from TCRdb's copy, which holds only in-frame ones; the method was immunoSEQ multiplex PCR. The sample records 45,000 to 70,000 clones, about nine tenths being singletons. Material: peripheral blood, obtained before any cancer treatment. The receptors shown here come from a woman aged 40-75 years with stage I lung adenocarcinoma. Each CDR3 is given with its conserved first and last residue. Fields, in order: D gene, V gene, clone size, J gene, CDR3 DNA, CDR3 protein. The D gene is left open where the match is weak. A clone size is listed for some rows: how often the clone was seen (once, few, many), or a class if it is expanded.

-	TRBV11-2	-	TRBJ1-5	TGTGCCAGCAGCTTAGATGGGGGAAAACAGCCCCAGCATTTT	CASSLDGGKQPQHF
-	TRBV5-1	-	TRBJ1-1	TGCGCCAGCAGTGTGAGCAGAAACACTGAAGCTTTCTTT	CASSVSRNTEAFF
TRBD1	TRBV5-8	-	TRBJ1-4	TGTGCCAGCAGCTTCGCCGGGACAGGGTCGGAAAAACTGTTTTTT	CASSFAGTGSEKLFF
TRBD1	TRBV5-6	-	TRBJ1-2	TGTGCCAGCAGCTCCAGCGGCGCGGGGACAGTCTATGGCTACACCTTC	CASSSSGAGTVYGYTF
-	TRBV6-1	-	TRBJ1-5	TGTGCCAGCAGTGAAGGGGCAGGCAATCAGCCCCAGCATTTT	CASSEGAGNQPQHF
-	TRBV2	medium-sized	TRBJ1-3	TGTGCCAGCAGTGATCGGACATTCGCAGGTGGAAACACCATATATTTT	CASSDRTFAGGNTIYF
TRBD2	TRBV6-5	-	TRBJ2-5	TGTGCCAGCAGCCTTGTAGCGGGGGGCCCCAGGACCCAGTACTTC	CASSLVAGGPRTQYF
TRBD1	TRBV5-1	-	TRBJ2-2	TGCGCCAGCAGCTATCGGACAGGGTCGGGCGGGGAGCTGTTTTTT	CASSYRTGSGGELFF
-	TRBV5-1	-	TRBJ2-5	TGCGCCAGCAGCCAAAATACTAGGGGGCGGGAGGAGACCCAGTACTTC	CASSQNTRGREETQYF
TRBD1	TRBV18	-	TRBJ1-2	TGTGCCAGCTCACGGGACAGTAACTATGGCTACACCTTC	CASSRDSNYGYTF
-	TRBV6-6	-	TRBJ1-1	TGTGCCAGCAGTTACAAACAGGGTGCTGAAGCTTTCTTT	CASSYKQGAEAFF
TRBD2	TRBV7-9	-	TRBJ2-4	TGTGCCAGCAGCTTAAGCGGGGGGTGGTCCGGCAACATTCAGTACTTC	CASSLSGGWSGNIQYF
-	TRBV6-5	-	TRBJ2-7	TGTGCCAGCAGCTACCAGGGGACGGCCTACGAGCAGTACTTC	CASSYQGTAYEQYF